What follows are 29 T cell receptor beta chains derived from one specimen sequenced in a study of monozygotic twins with inflammatory bowel disease. After re-calling the 5' RACE reads, TCRdb lists one entry per CDR3 protein, DNA absent. The sample includes over 130,000 distinct CDR3 sequences. The sequenced material came from blood. The source of these receptors is a human donor with ulcerative colitis or Crohn's disease, or a healthy co-twin of an affected twin (not recorded which).

The V gene is TRBV18, the J gene TRBJ1-6; TCRdb names TRBD1, which stays unverified in the absence of DNA. In germline, CDR1 is KGHSH, CDR2 LQKENI. The CDR3 length is 16 residues. The CDR3 sequence: CASSQSPGTGSSPLHF.

V usage is TRBV20-1 and J usage is TRBJ1-2. The germline V gene encodes CDR1 DFQATT and CDR2 SNEGSKA (reference sequence). The CDR3 covers 13 residues. The CDR3 here is CSAQRTVFDGYTF.

The chain joins TRBV7-9 to TRBJ2-3. Per germline, CDR1 SEHNR and CDR2 FQNEAQ (reference sequence). This CDR3 has 16 residues. This CDR3 reads CASSLAPKGSTDTQYF.

V is TRBV18 and J is TRBJ1-1; absent DNA, TCRdb's TRBD1 call cannot be checked. Germline CDR1 is KGHSH and CDR2 is LQKENI. The CDR3 extends over 12 amino acids. CDR3 in amino acids: CASSHDRAQAFF.

This chain links TRBV5-5 with TRBJ2-2. Germline values: CDR1 SGHKS, CDR2 YYEKEE (reference sequence). CDR3 length: 13 amino acids. CDR3 amino acids: CASSPHYGGELFF.

The chain uses TRBV30 and TRBJ2-6; TCRdb's D call of TRBD1 is untestable without DNA. Germline values: CDR1 GTSNPN, CDR2 SVGIG (reference sequence). CDR3 length equals 18 residues. The chain's CDR3 is CACPRGQGSLPGANVLTF.

The rearrangement links TRBV2 to TRBJ2-6. Looked up from germline, CDR1 is SNHLY and CDR2 is FYNNEI. The CDR3 extends over 15 amino acids. CDR3 loop: CASSEGGPGANVLTF.

The chain recombines TRBV11-2 with TRBJ2-6. Per the germline V gene, CDR1 is SGHAT and CDR2 is FQNNGV. This CDR3 has 18 residues. CDR3: CASSVLLRPYSGANVLTF.

The rearrangement uses TRBV4-2 and TRBJ2-7; TCRdb returns TRBD1, unconfirmable since there is no DNA. From germline, CDR1 is LGHNA and CDR2 YNFKEQ. This CDR3 region has 14 residues. The CDR3 sequence: CASSQGGNSYEQYF.

The V and J genes are TRBV4-2 and TRBJ2-5; the D call of TRBD2 rests on TCRdb alone, since no DNA is present to check it. CDR1 and CDR2 (germline): LGHNA, YNFKEQ. The CDR3 totals 16 residues. The CDR3 sequence: CASSQTQTSGGETQYF.

The rearrangement links TRBV7-8 to TRBJ1-2; the TCRdb call, TRBD1, lacks DNA for checking. The germline gives CDR1 SGHVS, CDR2 FQNEAQ. This CDR3 is 15 amino acids long. CDR3 protein: CASSLASGRGSGYTF. The full variable domain, with the rest looked up from reference TRBV7-8 and TRBJ1-2, is GAGVSQSPRYKVAKRGQDVALRCDPISGHVSLFWYQQALGQGPEFLTYFQNEAQLDKSGLPSDRFFAERPEGSVSTLKIQRTQQEDSAVYLCASSLASGRGSGYTFGSGTRLTVV.

This chain links TRBV7-7 with TRBJ2-5; TCRdb proposes TRBD2, but this gene call is untestable without DNA. Germline V gives CDR1 SSHAT, CDR2 FNYEAQ (reference sequence). The CDR3 contains 15 residues. The CDR3 spells CASSLGLAGGETQYF.

This chain uses TRBV29-1 with TRBJ2-7; TCRdb outputs TRBD2, but without DNA this stays unchecked. The CDR3 contains 13 residues. The germline V gene has CDR1 SQVTM and CDR2 ANQGSEA. The CDR3 is CSVEDTRWDEQYF.

The chain employs TRBV5-5 and TRBJ2-1; as DNA is missing, the TRBD1 call by TCRdb cannot be tested. The germline gives CDR1 SGHKS, CDR2 YYEKEE (reference sequence). The CDR3 has 15 amino acids. The CDR3 sequence is CASSGGPGSYNEQFF.

The J gene is TRBJ2-7, the V gene TRBV7-2; absent DNA, TCRdb's TRBD2 call cannot be checked. Germline V gene sequence: CDR1 SGHTA, CDR2 FQGNSA. The CDR3 has 14 amino acids. Here the CDR3 reads CASSGREYATEQYF.

The chain combines TRBV18 with TRBJ1-4; the TCRdb call, TRBD1, lacks DNA for checking. In germline, CDR1 is KGHSH, CDR2 LQKENI. The CDR3 extends over 14 amino acids. The CDR3 here is CASSEEGADEKLFF.

The CDR3 sequence: CASSPREGTEVFF. V usage is TRBV18 and J usage is TRBJ1-1. This CDR3 spans 13 amino acids. Per germline, CDR1 KGHSH and CDR2 LQKENI.

The chain joins TRBV7-6 to TRBJ1-2. This CDR3 contains 14 residues. The germline V gene has CDR1 SGHVS and CDR2 FNYEAQ. The CDR3: CASSLAAKDYGYTF.

This chain uses TRBV20-1 with TRBJ1-1; lacking DNA, the TRBD1 call made by TCRdb goes unchecked. Per germline, CDR1 DFQATT and CDR2 SNEGSKA (reference sequence). The length of the CDR3 is 13 residues. CDR3 region: CSAIRAVNTEAFF.

This rearrangement joins TRBV9 to TRBJ1-6; TCRdb's D gene call, TRBD1, goes unchecked for lack of DNA. The germline V gene encodes CDR1 SGDLS and CDR2 YYNGEE. The CDR3 has 15 residues. The CDR3 region is CASSVGQGPNSPLHF.

This chain uses TRBV5-6 with TRBJ1-5. The CDR3 has 14 residues. In germline, CDR1 is SGHDT, CDR2 YYEEEE. CDR3 amino acids: CASSLASSNQPQHF. Combining the CDR3 with reference TRBV5-6 and TRBJ1-5 gives the whole variable domain DAGVTQSPTHLIKTRGQQVTLRCSPKSGHDTVSWYQQALGQGPQFIFQYYEEEERQRGNFPDRFSGHQFPNYSSELNVNALLLGDSALYLCASSLASSNQPQHFGDGTRLSIL.

Here the CDR3 reads CASSLPGVGTDTQYF. V usage is TRBV5-4 and J usage is TRBJ2-3; the TCRdb D gene call, TRBD1, has no DNA to confirm it. The germline gives CDR1 SGHNT, CDR2 YYREEE (reference sequence). The CDR3 consists of 15 residues. Looking up the rest from reference TRBV5-4 and TRBJ2-3 gives the full variable domain: ETGVTQSPTHLIKTRGQQVTLRCSSQSGHNTVSWYQQALGQGPQFIFQYYREEENGRGNFPPRFSGLQFPNYSSELNVNALELDDSALYLCASSLPGVGTDTQYFGPGTRLTVL.

CDR3 region: CSARVRTGGADNEQFF. The V gene is TRBV20-1, the J gene TRBJ2-1; without DNA, the TCRdb call of TRBD1 cannot be checked. The CDR3 extends over 16 amino acids. Per the germline V gene, CDR1 is DFQATT and CDR2 is SNEGSKA (reference sequence).

V usage is TRBV20-1 and J usage is TRBJ1-2. CDR1 is DFQATT and CDR2 is SNEGSKA in the germline V gene (reference sequence). CDR3 length: 13 residues. CDR3 in amino acids: CSAMLNGNYGYTF.

The chain is built from TRBV7-3 and TRBJ1-6. The CDR3 has 15 amino acids. Germline V lookup: CDR1 SGHTA, CDR2 FQGTGA. The CDR3 region is CASSLTGGWGSPLHF.

This chain connects TRBV2 to TRBJ2-7; TCRdb calls TRBD1, which cannot be checked without DNA. Germline V lookup: CDR1 SNHLY, CDR2 FYNNEI. This CDR3 has 14 residues. The CDR3 sequence: CASSADRDYYEQYF.

This chain connects TRBV18 to TRBJ2-3; TCRdb picks TRBD2, but there is no DNA to check that call. From germline, CDR1 is KGHSH and CDR2 LQKENI. The CDR3 consists of 17 residues. The CDR3: CASSPPTSGGAKDTQYF.

V and J are TRBV6-2 or TRBV6-3 and TRBJ2-1; as DNA is missing, the TRBD1 call by TCRdb cannot be tested. Per germline, CDR1 MNHEY and CDR2 SVGEGT. This CDR3 region has 14 residues. The chain's CDR3 is CASSYRDSYNEQFF.

The chain has TRBV4-3 and TRBJ2-1; TCRdb gives TRBD2 as the D gene, but with no DNA this cannot be confirmed. The CDR3 covers 17 residues. CDR1 is LGHNA, CDR2 YSLEER, per germline. The CDR3 protein is CASSQDLGLAKYNEQFF.